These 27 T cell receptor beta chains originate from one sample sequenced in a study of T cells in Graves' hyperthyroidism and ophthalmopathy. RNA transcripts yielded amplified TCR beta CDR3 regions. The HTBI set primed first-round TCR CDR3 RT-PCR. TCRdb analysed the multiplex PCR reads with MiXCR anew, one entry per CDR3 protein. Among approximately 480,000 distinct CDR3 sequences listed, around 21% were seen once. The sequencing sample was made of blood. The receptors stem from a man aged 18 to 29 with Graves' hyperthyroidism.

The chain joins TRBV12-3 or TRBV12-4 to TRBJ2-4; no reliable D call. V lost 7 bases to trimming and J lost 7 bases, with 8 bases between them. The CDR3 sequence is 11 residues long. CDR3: CASKSENIQYF. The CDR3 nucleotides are TGTGCCAGCAAATCCGAGAACATTCAGTACTTC.

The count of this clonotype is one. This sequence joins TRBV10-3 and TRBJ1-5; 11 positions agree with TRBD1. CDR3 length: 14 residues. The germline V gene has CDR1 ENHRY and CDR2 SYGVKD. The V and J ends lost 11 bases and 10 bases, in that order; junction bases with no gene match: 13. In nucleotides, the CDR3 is TGTGCCTCCTTAGGGGGGACAGGGGGTCGCCCCCAGCATTTT. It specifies CASLGGTGGRPQHF.

CDR3 sequence (DNA): TGTGCCAGCAGCGCCCCCGGGACTAGCGGGTTCCCGGGGACCCAGTACTTC. Translated, it gives CASSAPGTSGFPGTQYF. This chain links TRBV9 with TRBJ2-5; 12 bases are shared with TRBD2. CDR3 size: 17 residues. Germline CDR1 is SGDLS and CDR2 is YYNGEE. J lost 7 bases, V lost 3 bases, and 13 bases had no gene match. The full variable domain, with the rest looked up from reference TRBV9 and TRBJ2-5, is DSGVTQTPKHLITATGQRVTLRCSPRSGDLSVYWYQQSLDQGLQFLIQYYNGEERAKGNILERFSAQQFPDLHSELNLSSLELGDSALYFCASSAPGTSGFPGTQYFGPGTRLLVL.

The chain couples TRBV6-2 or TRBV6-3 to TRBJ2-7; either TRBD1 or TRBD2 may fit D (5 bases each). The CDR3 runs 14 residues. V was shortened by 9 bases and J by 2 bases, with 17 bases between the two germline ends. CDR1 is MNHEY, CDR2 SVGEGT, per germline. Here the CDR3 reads CASRFEGPPYEQYF. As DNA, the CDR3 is TGTGCCAGTCGCTTTGAGGGGCCCCCCTACGAGCAGTACTTC.

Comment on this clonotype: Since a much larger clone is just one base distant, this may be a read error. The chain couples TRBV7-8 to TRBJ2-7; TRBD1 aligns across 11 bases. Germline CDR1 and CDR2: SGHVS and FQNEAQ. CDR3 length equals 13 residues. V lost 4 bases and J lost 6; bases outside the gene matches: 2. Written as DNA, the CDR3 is TGTGCCAGCAGCTGGGGACAGGGGGGCGAGCAGTACTTC. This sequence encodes CASSWGQGGEQYF.

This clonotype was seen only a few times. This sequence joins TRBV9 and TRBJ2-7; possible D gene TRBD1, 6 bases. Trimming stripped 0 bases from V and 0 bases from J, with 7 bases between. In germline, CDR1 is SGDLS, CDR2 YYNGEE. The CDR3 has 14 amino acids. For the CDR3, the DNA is TGTGCCAGCAGCGTAGAGGACAGCTCCTACGAGCAGTACTTC. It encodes CASSVEDSSYEQYF.

CDR3 amino acids: CASLTEGGYTF. DNA of the CDR3: TGTGCCAGTCTGACAGAGGGCGGCTACACCTTC. The genes are TRBV19 and TRBJ1-2, with D tentatively TRBD1 (5 bases). Germline V gives CDR1 LNHDA, CDR2 SQIVND (reference sequence). The length of the CDR3 is 11 residues. V gave up 8 bases and J gave up 8 bases, with 12 bases separating them.

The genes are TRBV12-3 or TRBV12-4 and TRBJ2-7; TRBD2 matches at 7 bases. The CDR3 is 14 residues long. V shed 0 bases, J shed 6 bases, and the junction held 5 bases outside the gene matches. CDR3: CASSLALERGEQYF. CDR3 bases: TGTGCCAGCAGTTTAGCGTTGGAGCGGGGCGAGCAGTACTTC.

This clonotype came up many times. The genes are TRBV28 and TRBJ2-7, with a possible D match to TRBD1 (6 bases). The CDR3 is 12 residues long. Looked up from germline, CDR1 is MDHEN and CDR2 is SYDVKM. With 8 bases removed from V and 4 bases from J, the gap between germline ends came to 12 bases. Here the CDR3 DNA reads TGTGCCAGCGGGGGCAGGGGTTACGAGCAGTACTTC. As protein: CASGGRGYEQYF.

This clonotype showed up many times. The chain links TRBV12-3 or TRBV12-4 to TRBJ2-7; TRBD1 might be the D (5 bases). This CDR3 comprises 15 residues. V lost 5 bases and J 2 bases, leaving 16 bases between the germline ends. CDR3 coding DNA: TGTGCCAGCAGTCCCTCTGGGGCAGGAACCTACGAGCAGTACTTC. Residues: CASSPSGAGTYEQYF.

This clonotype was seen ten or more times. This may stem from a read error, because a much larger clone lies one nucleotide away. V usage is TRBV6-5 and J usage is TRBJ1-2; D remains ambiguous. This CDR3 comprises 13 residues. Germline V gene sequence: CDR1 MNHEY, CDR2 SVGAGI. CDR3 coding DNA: TGTGCCAGCAGTTACGACGTTAACCATGGCTACACCTTC. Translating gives CASSYDVNHGYTF.

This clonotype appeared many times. CDR3 region: CSGGRDGGTGGYTF. The CDR3 DNA reads as TGCAGTGGAGGCAGGGACGGGGGTACGGGGGGCTACACCTTC. This chain uses TRBV20-1 with TRBJ1-2; possibly TRBD1 for D (5 bases). The CDR3 has 14 amino acids. Germline V gives CDR1 DFQATT, CDR2 SNEGSKA (reference sequence). V was cut by 7 bases and J by 8 bases, with 23 bases left in between.

CDR3 sequence (DNA): TGTGCCAGCAGCCCCGGGGTTGCTGGAAACACCATATATTTT. This encodes CASSPGVAGNTIYF. The rearrangement links TRBV11-2 to TRBJ1-3, with no clear D. The CDR3 contains 14 residues. Germline CDR1 SGHAT, CDR2 FQNNGV. The V gene lost 5 bases and the J gene lost 2 bases, with 10 bases spanning the gap.

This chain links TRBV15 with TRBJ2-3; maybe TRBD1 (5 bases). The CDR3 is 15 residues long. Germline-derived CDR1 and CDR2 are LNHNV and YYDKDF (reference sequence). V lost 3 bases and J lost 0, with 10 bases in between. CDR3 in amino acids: CATSSRQPSTDTQYF. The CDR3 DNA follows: TGTGCCACCAGCAGCCGACAGCCTAGCACAGATACGCAGTATTTT. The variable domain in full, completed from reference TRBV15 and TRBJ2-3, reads DAMVIQNPRYQVTQFGKPVTLSCSQTLNHNVMYWYQQKSSQAPKLLFHYYDKDFNNEADTPDNFQSRRPNTSFCFLDIRSPGLGDTAMYLCATSSRQPSTDTQYFGPGTRLTVL.

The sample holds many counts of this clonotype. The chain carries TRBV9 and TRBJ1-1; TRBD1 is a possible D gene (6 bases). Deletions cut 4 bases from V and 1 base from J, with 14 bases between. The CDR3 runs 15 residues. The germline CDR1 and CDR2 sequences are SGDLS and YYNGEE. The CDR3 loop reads CASSPRGGRNTEAFF. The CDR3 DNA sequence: TGTGCCAGCAGCCCTCGGGGGGGGCGGAACACTGAAGCTTTCTTT.

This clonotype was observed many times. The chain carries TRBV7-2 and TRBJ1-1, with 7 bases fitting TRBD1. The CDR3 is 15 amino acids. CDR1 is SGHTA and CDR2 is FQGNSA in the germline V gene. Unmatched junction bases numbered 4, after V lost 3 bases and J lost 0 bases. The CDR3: CASSFSDRLNTEAFF. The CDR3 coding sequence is TGTGCCAGCAGCTTCTCGGACAGGCTGAACACTGAAGCTTTCTTT.

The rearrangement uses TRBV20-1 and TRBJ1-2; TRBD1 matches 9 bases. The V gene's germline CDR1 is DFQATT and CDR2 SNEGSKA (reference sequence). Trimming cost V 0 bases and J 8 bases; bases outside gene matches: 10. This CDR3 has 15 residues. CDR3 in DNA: TGCAGTGCTAGAGATCCCGACAGGGGGGACAACGGCTACACCTTC. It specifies CSARDPDRGDNGYTF.

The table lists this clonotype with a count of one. CDR3 loop: CASSQREGRETQYF. In DNA form, the CDR3 reads TGTGCCAGCAGCCAGCGGGAGGGCCGGGAGACCCAGTACTTC. V is TRBV28 and J is TRBJ2-5; 10 bases align to TRBD2. CDR3 length: 14 amino acids. CDR1 and CDR2 from the germline V gene are MDHEN and SYDVKM. The V gene end was trimmed by 6 bases and the J gene end by 5 bases; junction bases not matched to a gene: 6. Based on the CDR3 plus reference TRBV28 and TRBJ2-5, the full variable domain is DVKVTQSSRYLVKRTGEKVFLECVQDMDHENMFWYRQDPGLGLRLIYFSYDVKMKEKGDIPEGYSVSREKKERFSLILESASTNQTSMYLCASSQREGRETQYFGPGTRLLVL.

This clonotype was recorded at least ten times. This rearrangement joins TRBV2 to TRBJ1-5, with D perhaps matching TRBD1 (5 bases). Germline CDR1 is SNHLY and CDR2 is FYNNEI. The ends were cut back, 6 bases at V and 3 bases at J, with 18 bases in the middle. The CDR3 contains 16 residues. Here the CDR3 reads CASRPGTVGSNQPQHF. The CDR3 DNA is TGTGCCAGCAGACCCGGGACGGTGGGTTCCAATCAGCCCCAGCATTTT.

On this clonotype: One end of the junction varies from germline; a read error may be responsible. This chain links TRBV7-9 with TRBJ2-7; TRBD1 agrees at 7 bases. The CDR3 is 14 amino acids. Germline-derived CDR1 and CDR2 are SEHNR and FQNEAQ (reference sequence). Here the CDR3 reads CASSDRVLAYDQYF. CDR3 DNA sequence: TGTGCCAGCAGTGACAGGGTATTGGCCTACGATCAGTACTTC.

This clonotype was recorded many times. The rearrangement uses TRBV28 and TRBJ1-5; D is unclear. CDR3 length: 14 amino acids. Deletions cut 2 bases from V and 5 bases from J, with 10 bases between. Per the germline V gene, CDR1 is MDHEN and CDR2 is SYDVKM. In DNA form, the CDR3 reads TGTGCCAGCAGTTTACGGGGTATCCATCAGCCCCAGCATTTT. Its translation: CASSLRGIHQPQHF.

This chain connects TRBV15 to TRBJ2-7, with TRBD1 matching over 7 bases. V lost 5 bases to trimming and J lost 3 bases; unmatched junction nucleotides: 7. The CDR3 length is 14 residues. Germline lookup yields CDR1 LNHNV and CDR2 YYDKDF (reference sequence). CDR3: CATSPRQGYYEQYF. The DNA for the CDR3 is TGTGCCACCAGCCCTCGACAGGGCTACTACGAGCAGTACTTC.

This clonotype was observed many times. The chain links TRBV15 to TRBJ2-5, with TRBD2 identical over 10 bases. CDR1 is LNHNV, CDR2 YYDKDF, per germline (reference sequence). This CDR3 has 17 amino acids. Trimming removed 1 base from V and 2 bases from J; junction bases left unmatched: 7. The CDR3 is CATSRGSGGTIQETQYF. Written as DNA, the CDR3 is TGTGCCACCAGCAGAGGTAGCGGGGGGACTATACAAGAGACCCAGTACTTC.

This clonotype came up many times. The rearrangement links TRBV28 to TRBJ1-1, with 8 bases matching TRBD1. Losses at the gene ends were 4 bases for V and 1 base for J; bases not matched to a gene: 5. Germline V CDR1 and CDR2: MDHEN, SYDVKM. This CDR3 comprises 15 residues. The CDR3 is CASSWHRGWNTEAFF. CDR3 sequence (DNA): TGTGCCAGCAGTTGGCACAGGGGGTGGAACACTGAAGCTTTCTTT. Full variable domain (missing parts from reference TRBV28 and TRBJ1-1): DVKVTQSSRYLVKRTGEKVFLECVQDMDHENMFWYRQDPGLGLRLIYFSYDVKMKEKGDIPEGYSVSREKKERFSLILESASTNQTSMYLCASSWHRGWNTEAFFGQGTRLTVV.

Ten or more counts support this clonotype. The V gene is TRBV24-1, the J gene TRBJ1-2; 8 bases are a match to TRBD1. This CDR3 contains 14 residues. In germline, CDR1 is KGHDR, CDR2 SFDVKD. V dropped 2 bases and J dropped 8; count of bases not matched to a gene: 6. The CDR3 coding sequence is TGTGCCACCAGTGATTCGCTTACAGGGGGAGGCTACACCTTC. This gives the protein CATSDSLTGGGYTF.

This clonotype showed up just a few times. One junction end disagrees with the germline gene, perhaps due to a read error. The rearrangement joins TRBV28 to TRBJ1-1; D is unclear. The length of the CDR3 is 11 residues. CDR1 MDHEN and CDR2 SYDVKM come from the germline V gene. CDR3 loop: CASKGSTKAFF. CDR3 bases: TGTGCCAGCAAAGGGTCCACTAAAGCTTTCTTT.

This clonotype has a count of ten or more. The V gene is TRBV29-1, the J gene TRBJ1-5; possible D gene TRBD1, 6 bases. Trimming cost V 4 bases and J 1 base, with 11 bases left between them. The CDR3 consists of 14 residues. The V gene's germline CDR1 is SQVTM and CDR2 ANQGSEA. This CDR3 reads CSVVDGQSNQPQHF. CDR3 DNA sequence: TGCAGCGTTGTTGATGGACAGAGCAATCAGCCCCAGCATTTT.